This entry features one TCR beta chain sequence. Every isolated RNA sample was fully reverse transcribed, so sequencing captured expressed TCRB transcripts. The protocol was immunoSEQ multiplex PCR, while the TCRdb copy is restricted to in-frame clones and leaves out a portion. The profile shows under 350,000 clones, roughly 8% of them singletons. Germline V gene lookup returns CDR1 SGHVS and CDR2 FNYEAQ. Between the trimmed V and J ends, which lost 1 base and 0 bases, there was a span of 13 bases. The CDR3 has 17 residues. The data were taken from a study of beta chain features in type 1 diabetes. The source of this sequence is a woman between 18 and 30 years old in good health. The sample comprised central memory CD4+ T cells from blood. The chain is built from TRBV7-6 and TRBJ2-1; D is perhaps TRBD1 (5 bases). The CDR3 reads CASSLGNRIYSYNEQFF. The CDR3 DNA is TGTGCCAGCAGCTTAGGAAACAGGATTTACTCCTACAATGAGCAGTTCTTC.